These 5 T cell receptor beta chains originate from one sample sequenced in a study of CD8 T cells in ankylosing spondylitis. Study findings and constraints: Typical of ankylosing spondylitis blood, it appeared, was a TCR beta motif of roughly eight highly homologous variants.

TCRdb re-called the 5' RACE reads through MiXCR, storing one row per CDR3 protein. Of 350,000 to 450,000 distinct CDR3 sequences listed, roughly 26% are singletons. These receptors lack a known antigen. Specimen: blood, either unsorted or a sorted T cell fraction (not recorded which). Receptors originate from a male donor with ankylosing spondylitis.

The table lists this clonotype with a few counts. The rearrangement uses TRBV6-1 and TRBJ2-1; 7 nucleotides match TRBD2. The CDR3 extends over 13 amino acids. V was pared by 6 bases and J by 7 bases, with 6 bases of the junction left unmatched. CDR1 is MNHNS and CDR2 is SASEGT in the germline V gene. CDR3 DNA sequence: TGTGCCAGCAGGGGACTACTCCTTAATGAGCAGTTCTTC. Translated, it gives CASRGLLLNEQFF.

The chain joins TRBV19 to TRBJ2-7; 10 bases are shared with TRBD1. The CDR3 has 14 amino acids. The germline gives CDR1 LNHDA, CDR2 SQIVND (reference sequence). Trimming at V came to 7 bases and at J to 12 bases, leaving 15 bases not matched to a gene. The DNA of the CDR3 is TGTGCCAGTACCTTCGGGACAGGGGATAGAAGCATGTACTTC. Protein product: CASTFGTGDRSMYF. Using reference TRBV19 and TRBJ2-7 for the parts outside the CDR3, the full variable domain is DGGITQSPKYLFRKEGQNVTLSCEQNLNHDAMYWYRQDPGQGLRLIYYSQIVNDFQKGDIAEGYSVSREKKESFPLTVTSAQKNPTAFYLCASTFGTGDRSMYFGPGTRLTVT.

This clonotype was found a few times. CDR3 nucleotides: TGCGCCAGCAGCTTACCGCGGGACAGGGGATATATCGGGGAGCTGTTTTTT. Its protein product is CASSLPRDRGYIGELFF. V is TRBV5-1 and J is TRBJ2-2; 10 bases fit TRBD1. Losses at the gene ends were 2 bases for V and 7 bases for J; bases not matched to a gene: 11. This CDR3 comprises 17 residues. Germline V CDR1 and CDR2: SGHRS, YFSETQ.

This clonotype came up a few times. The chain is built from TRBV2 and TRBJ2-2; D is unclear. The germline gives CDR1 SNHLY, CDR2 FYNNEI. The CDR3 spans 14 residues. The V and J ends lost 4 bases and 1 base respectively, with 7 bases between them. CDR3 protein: CASSAGENTGELFF. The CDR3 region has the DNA TGTGCCAGCAGTGCTGGAGAGAACACCGGGGAGCTGTTTTTT.

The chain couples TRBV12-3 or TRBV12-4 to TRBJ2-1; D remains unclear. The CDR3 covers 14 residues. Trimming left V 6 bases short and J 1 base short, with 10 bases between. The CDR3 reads CASSPSRSYNEQFF. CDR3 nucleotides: TGTGCCAGCAGCCCCTCCAGGTCCTACAATGAGCAGTTCTTC.